The sequence of this T cell receptor (beta chain) was determined in a study of response to subunit inactivated influenza vaccine. In germline, CDR1 is DFQATT, CDR2 SNEGSKA (reference sequence). J was trimmed by 5 bases and V by 1 base; bases with no gene match: 5. The CDR3 contains 15 residues. Via MiXCR, TCRdb re-called the RT-PCR reads, giving one row per CDR3 protein. The sample lists 200,000 to 250,000 distinct CDR3 sequences, approximately 12% occurring once. This clonotype showed up just a few times. Antigen unknown. The study's findings and limits: That few new T cells are recruited by each seasonal influenza vaccination was the authors' suggestion.

The TCR comes from a man in his fifties who received an inactivated influenza vaccine. The material sequenced was non-naive T cells sorted from PBMCs, taken 14 to 15 days before vaccination. The chain combines TRBV20-1 with TRBJ2-1; 10 positions agree with TRBD2. CDR3 sequence (DNA): TGCAGTGCTAGAGTACTCACTAGCGGGAACAATGAGCAGTTCTTC. Amino acids: CSARVLTSGNNEQFF.